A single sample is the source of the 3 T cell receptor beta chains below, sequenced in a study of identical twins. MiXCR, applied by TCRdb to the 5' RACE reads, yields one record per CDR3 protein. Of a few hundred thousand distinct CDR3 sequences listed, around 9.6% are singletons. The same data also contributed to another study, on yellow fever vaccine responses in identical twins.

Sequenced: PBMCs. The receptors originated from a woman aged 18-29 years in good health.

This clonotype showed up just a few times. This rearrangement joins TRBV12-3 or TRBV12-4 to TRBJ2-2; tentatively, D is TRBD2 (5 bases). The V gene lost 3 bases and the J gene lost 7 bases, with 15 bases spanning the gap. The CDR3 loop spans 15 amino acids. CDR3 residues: CASSLNRGINGELFF. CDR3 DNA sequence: TGTGCCAGCAGTTTGAACCGGGGAATTAACGGGGAGCTGTTTTTT.

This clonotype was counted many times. Here the CDR3 reads CASSSEPANEKLFF. CDR3 nucleotides: TGTGCCAGCAGCTCTGAGCCGGCTAATGAAAAACTGTTTTTT. The J gene is TRBJ1-4, the V gene TRBV7-9; D is unclear. Germline CDR1 and CDR2: SEHNR and FQNEAQ (reference sequence). This CDR3 has 14 amino acids. Trimming stripped 4 bases from V and 3 bases from J, with 9 bases between.

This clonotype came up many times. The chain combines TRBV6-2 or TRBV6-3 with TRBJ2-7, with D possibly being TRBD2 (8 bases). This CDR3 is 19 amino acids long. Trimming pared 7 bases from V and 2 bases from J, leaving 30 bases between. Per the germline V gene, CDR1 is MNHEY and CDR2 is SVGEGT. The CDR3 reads CASTTPGGTSGTSTYEQYF. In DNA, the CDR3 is TGTGCCAGCACCACACCAGGGGGAACTAGCGGCACTAGTACCTACGAGCAGTACTTC.